The clone carrying this TCR beta chain was seen a single time. Its cognate antigen is unknown. V gave up 5 bases and J gave up 4 bases; unmatched junction bases: 4. Germline V gene sequence: CDR1 SQVTM, CDR2 ANQGSEA. The CDR3 runs 13 residues. The data were obtained in a study of T cells in localized non-small cell lung cancer. Assay: immunoSEQ multiplex PCR; the TCRdb copy retains only in-frame clones and omits some. The table has roughly 3,000 clones, roughly 47% seen once; the top ten hold over 13%. General study findings and limits: Multi-region tumor sequencing was not done, so intratumor heterogeneity could not be excluded. A median of 57 clones ranked among the top 100 in tumor appeared in adjacent lung.

Sequences were derived from lung tumor tissue, sampled before any cancer treatment. The chain is built from TRBV29-1 and TRBJ2-7; TRBD1 aligns across 11 bases. The source of this sequence is a woman aged 40-75 years with stage II squamous cell lung carcinoma. For the CDR3, the DNA is TGCAGCGTTTCTGGACAGGGGGCGTACGAGCAGTACTTC. Its protein is CSVSGQGAYEQYF.